The 15 T cell receptor beta chains reported below all come from one sample, sequenced in a study of blood T cell repertoires in COVID-19 (dated by TCRdb to the early 2020s). Libraries were made using the immunoSEQ multiplex PCR assay. In its TCRdb copy, this immuneACCESS table keeps in-frame sequences only and misses some clones. Where compared with another copy, unresolved V genes explain less than half of these, and the others have no known cause. This sample is represented by some 230,000 clones; 70% to 90% of them were singletons. The ten largest make up 2.2% of the sample. The specimen sequenced was peripheral blood. The receptors come from a man aged 30 to 45 who had recovered from COVID-19.

Details on this clone: A read error is possible here, since a much larger clone lies one base away. Different DNA sequences within this sample yield the same CDR3. The CDR3 DNA sequence: TGTGCCAGCAGACAAGAAGACTATGGCTATACCTTC. Amino acids: CASRQEDYGYTF. J is TRBJ1-2 and V is TRBV27; D gene ambiguous. In germline, CDR1 is MNHEY, CDR2 SMNVEV (reference sequence). The CDR3 has 12 amino acids.

The chain is built from TRBV7-2 and TRBJ1-1; 7 positions agree with TRBD1. After removal of 8 bases from V and 3 bases from J, the junction contained 12 bases not matched to a gene. The CDR3 extends over 15 amino acids. Germline CDR1 SGHTA, CDR2 FQGNSA. This CDR3 reads CASSGGSLGYTEAFF. For the CDR3, the DNA is TGTGCCAGCTCAGGGGGTTCTCTGGGGTACACTGAAGCTTTCTTT.

V gene TRBV6-5 combines with J gene TRBJ1-5; TRBD1 aligns across 10 bases. The junction had 5 bases not matched to a gene; V was cut back by 0 bases and J by 6 bases. CDR3 length equals 16 residues. CDR1 is MNHEY, CDR2 SVGAGI, per germline. CDR3 DNA sequence: TGTGCCAGCAGTTACTCGGGGACAGGGGAAGGTCAGCCCCAGCATTTT. Protein sequence: CASSYSGTGEGQPQHF.

V usage is TRBV21-1 and J usage is TRBJ2-7; no DNA check was done on the table's D call, TRBD2. TRBV21-1 is given as a pseudogene. CDR3 size: 14 residues. The chain's CDR3 is CASSKMGSSYEQYF. The CDR3 bases are TGTGCCAGCAGCAAAATGGGGAGCTCCTACGAGCAGTACTTC.

The chain joins TRBV5-1 to TRBJ2-7; 7 nucleotides agree with TRBD2. The germline V gene has CDR1 SGHRS and CDR2 YFSETQ. V trimming: 2 bases; J trimming: 0 bases; junction bases outside the gene matches: 8. This CDR3 is 16 amino acids long. DNA for the CDR3: TGCGCCAGCAGCTTTCGGAGCGGGGAAAGCTCCTACGAGCAGTACTTC. It is translated as CASSFRSGESSYEQYF.

The V gene is TRBV6-7, the J gene TRBJ1-6; D is unclear. TRBV6-7 belongs to the ORF category, with a function that is uncertain. The CDR3 contains 15 residues. Trimming cost V 4 bases and J 8 bases, with 15 bases left between them. CDR3 coding DNA: TGTGCCAGCAGTTTATTCGTCGACGGAGATTCACCCCTCCACTTT. This codes for CASSLFVDGDSPLHF.

The gene calls are TRBV5-1 and TRBJ2-3, with D possibly being TRBD1 (7 bases). The CDR3 is made up of 18 amino acids. CDR1 is SGHRS, CDR2 YFSETQ, per germline. V lost 0 bases and J lost 2, with 19 bases in between. The CDR3, as DNA: TGCGCCAGCAGCTTGGGCGCCCTACCAGGGGGGAACACAGATACGCAGTATTTT. Its translation: CASSLGALPGGNTDTQYF.

V usage is TRBV3-1 (or the pseudogene TRBV3-2) and J usage is TRBJ1-6; D is possibly TRBD1 (6 bases). Between the trimmed V and J ends, which lost 0 bases and 1 base, there was a span of 13 bases. The CDR3 has 18 residues. Germline V gene sequence: CDR1 LGHDT, CDR2 YNNKEL (reference sequence). The CDR3 reads CASSQERGSGSYNSPLHF. For the CDR3, the DNA is TGTGCCAGCAGCCAAGAAAGGGGGAGTGGGTCCTATAATTCACCCCTCCACTTT.

The chain employs TRBV19 and TRBJ1-5; a possible D gene is TRBD1 (6 bases). Deletions cut 2 bases from V and 2 bases from J, with 13 bases between. CDR1 is LNHDA, CDR2 SQIVND, per germline (reference sequence). CDR3 length: 16 amino acids. CDR3: CASSIQGRGGNQPQHF. In nucleotides, the CDR3 is TGTGCCAGTAGTATACAGGGCAGGGGAGGCAATCAGCCCCAGCATTTT.

This chain connects TRBV9 to TRBJ2-3; 9 bases align to TRBD2. V trimming: 4 bases; J trimming: 2 bases; junction bases outside the gene matches: 8. Germline loops: CDR1 SGDLS, CDR2 YYNGEE. The CDR3 spans 16 residues. The CDR3 sequence: CASSPRGGVNTDTQYF. Here the CDR3 DNA reads TGTGCCAGCAGCCCCCGCGGGGGGGTAAACACAGATACGCAGTATTTT.

Here the CDR3 reads CASSLESGGYQPQHF. The CDR3 DNA is TGCGCCAGCAGCTTGGAGTCAGGGGGCTATCAGCCCCAGCATTTT. This chain links TRBV5-1 with TRBJ1-5; 8 bases align to TRBD1. The CDR3 length is 15 residues. The germline V gene has CDR1 SGHRS and CDR2 YFSETQ. V was pared by 0 bases and J by 5 bases, with 4 bases of the junction left unmatched.

This clone was detected ten times or more. Other DNA sequences in this specimen translate into the identical CDR3. V usage is TRBV6-5 and J usage is TRBJ1-1, with 7 positions matching TRBD1. This CDR3 region has 14 residues. From germline, CDR1 is MNHEY and CDR2 SVGAGI. Losses at the gene ends were 2 bases for V and 3 bases for J; bases not matched to a gene: 3. CDR3 bases: TGTGCCAGCAGTTACACCACAGGGGACACTGAAGCTTTCTTT. Translation: CASSYTTGDTEAFF.

The J gene is TRBJ2-5, the V gene TRBV11-2, with TRBD1 identical over 8 bases. Germline V gives CDR1 SGHAT, CDR2 FQNNGV. Unmatched junction bases numbered 6, after V lost 2 bases and J lost 1 base. This CDR3 is 16 amino acids long. CDR3 protein: CASSLHSGTGQETQYF. The CDR3, as DNA: TGTGCCAGCAGCTTACATTCCGGGACAGGCCAAGAGACCCAGTACTTC.

V and J are TRBV7-9 and TRBJ2-7; D perhaps matches TRBD2 (5 bases). The germline V gene encodes CDR1 SEHNR and CDR2 FQNEAQ (reference sequence). The CDR3 consists of 13 residues. Trimming removed 2 bases at V and 4 bases at J, with 9 bases between. CDR3 residues: CASSLSTTYEQYF. CDR3 sequence (DNA): TGTGCCAGCAGCTTATCGACTACTTACGAGCAGTACTTC.

The rearrangement joins TRBV19 to TRBJ1-2, with D perhaps TRBD1 (5 bases). The CDR3 consists of 16 residues. V gave up 7 bases and J gave up 6 bases, with 24 bases separating them. Germline CDR1 reads LNHDA; CDR2 reads SQIVND (reference sequence). This chain's CDR3 is CASTSPHRIKGDGYTF. The DNA of the CDR3 is TGTGCCAGTACCTCCCCTCACAGGATTAAAGGGGATGGCTACACCTTC.